A single sample is the source of the 23 T cell receptor beta chains below, sequenced in a study of shared clonotypes between healthy human individuals. Generated by immunoSEQ multiplex PCR, the TCRdb table keeps only in-frame clones and is missing some. Altogether roughly 2 million clones are present, roughly 96% being singletons, with the ten largest covering under 0.15%. The sample comprised naive CD4+ T cells sorted from blood. Subset given: CD45RA+ positively selected. Every receptor here comes from a man younger than 35 in good health.

CDR3 sequence (DNA): TGTGCCAGCAGCAGTTCACTATCCTACAATGAGCAGTTCTTC. Translated, it gives CASSSSLSYNEQFF. This chain connects TRBV7-2 to TRBJ2-1; D is undetermined. Per germline, CDR1 SGHTA and CDR2 FQGNSA. The germline V and J ends were trimmed by 5 bases and 1 base, with 9 bases remaining between them. The CDR3 contains 14 residues.

The chain couples TRBV30 to TRBJ1-1; D uncertain. This CDR3 comprises 10 residues. The ends were cut back, 5 bases at V and 4 bases at J, with 5 bases in the middle. Germline V gene sequence: CDR1 GTSNPN, CDR2 SVGIG (reference sequence). DNA for the CDR3: TGTGCCTGGGCTGGCACTGAAGCTTTCTTT. Translating gives CAWAGTEAFF.

A word on this clone: This CDR3 is also generated by other DNA sequences in the sample. The chain uses TRBV30 and TRBJ2-1; D ambiguous. Looked up from germline, CDR1 is GTSNPN and CDR2 is SVGIG (reference sequence). V lost 3 bases and J 5 bases, leaving 5 bases between the germline ends. This CDR3 region has 11 residues. The CDR3 loop is CAWSPDNEQFF. In DNA form, the CDR3 reads TGTGCCTGGAGCCCGGACAATGAGCAGTTCTTC. Complete variable domain (other parts from reference TRBV30 and TRBJ2-1): SQTIHQWPATLVQPVGSPLSLECTVEGTSNPNLYWYRQAAGRGLQLLFYSVGIGQISSEVPQNLSASRPQDRQFILSSKKLLLSDSGFYLCAWSPDNEQFFGPGTRLTVL.

This clone is a singleton in its sample. The CDR3 spells CASSTHQVGTDTQYF. In DNA form, the CDR3 reads TGTGCCAGCAGTACGCACCAGGTGGGCACAGATACGCAGTATTTT. The chain joins TRBV28 to TRBJ2-3; D gene uncertain. V lost 5 bases and J lost 1, with 13 bases in between. Germline V lookup: CDR1 MDHEN, CDR2 SYDVKM. The CDR3 loop spans 15 amino acids.

J is TRBJ2-2 and V is TRBV4-3, with D perhaps matching TRBD2 (6 bases). V gave up 0 bases and J gave up 3 bases, with 17 bases separating them. Germline CDR1 is LGHNA and CDR2 is YSLEER. The CDR3 length is 18 residues. CDR3 DNA sequence: TGCGCCAGCAGCCAAGAAAGTAAGGCGGGACTCTACACCGGGGAGCTGTTTTTT. This translates into CASSQESKAGLYTGELFF.

This chain links TRBV6-1 with TRBJ2-5; TRBD2 might be the D (7 bases). The CDR3 is made up of 15 amino acids. The germline V gene has CDR1 MNHNS and CDR2 SASEGT. V shed 6 bases and J shed 5 bases, with 19 bases lying between them. The CDR3 here is CASRQLGGADETQYF. For the CDR3, the DNA is TGTGCCAGCAGGCAACTGGGGGGGGCGGACGAGACCCAGTACTTC.

This chain links TRBV2 with TRBJ1-2, with a weak D call TRBD1 (6 bases). The length of the CDR3 is 14 residues. Deletions cut 6 bases from V and 4 bases from J, with 15 bases between. Per germline, CDR1 SNHLY and CDR2 FYNNEI. Written as DNA, the CDR3 is TGTGCCAGCAGAGTTATACAGGGCCTCTATGGCTACACCTTC. It specifies CASRVIQGLYGYTF.

As DNA, the CDR3 is TGTGCCAGCTCACCATCGGCGGGAGGGCGAACAGATACGCAGTATTTT. Amino acid sequence: CASSPSAGGRTDTQYF. The chain is built from TRBV18 and TRBJ2-3, with 9 nucleotides matching TRBD2. CDR3 length equals 16 residues. J was trimmed by 3 bases and V by 2 bases; bases with no gene match: 6. From germline, CDR1 is KGHSH and CDR2 LQKENI.

The chain carries TRBV7-2 and TRBJ2-3, with TRBD2 identical over 11 bases. CDR1 is SGHTA and CDR2 is FQGNSA in the germline V gene. Trimming took 4 bases from V and 0 from J; bases not matched to a gene: 12. The CDR3 runs 19 residues. CDR3 region: CASSSGWSSGRISTDTQYF. CDR3 bases: TGTGCCAGCAGCTCCGGGTGGTCTAGCGGGAGGATTAGCACAGATACGCAGTATTTT. Together with reference TRBV7-2 and TRBJ2-3, the CDR3 gives the full variable domain: GAGVSQSPSNKVTEKGKDVELRCDPISGHTALYWYRQSLGQGLEFLIYFQGNSAPDKSGLPSDRFSAERTGGSVSTLTIQRTQQEDSAVYLCASSSGWSSGRISTDTQYFGPGTRLTVL.

The V and J genes are TRBV28 and TRBJ2-3; 8 bases are a match to TRBD1. J was trimmed by 5 bases and V by 3 bases; bases with no gene match: 4. Germline CDR1 MDHEN, CDR2 SYDVKM. CDR3 length equals 14 residues. The CDR3 protein is CASSFRQGRDTQYF. The CDR3 bases are TGTGCCAGCAGTTTCCGACAGGGGCGAGATACGCAGTATTTT.

The chain carries TRBV11-2 and TRBJ2-5; 7 nucleotides match TRBD2. This CDR3 is 15 amino acids long. Per germline, CDR1 SGHAT and CDR2 FQNNGV. V shed 3 bases, J shed 2 bases, and the junction held 6 bases outside the gene matches. CDR3 in DNA: TGTGCCAGCAGCTTGTCAGCGGGGCTACAAGAGACCCAGTACTTC. Its translation: CASSLSAGLQETQYF.

The V gene is TRBV21-1, the J gene TRBJ2-7; the D call of TRBD2 is as the table states it, not checked on the DNA. TRBV21-1 is marked as a pseudogene. The CDR3 totals 17 residues. The CDR3 region is CASSSRTSGRGGLEQYF. In DNA, the CDR3 is TGTGCCAGCAGCTCCCGGACTAGCGGGAGGGGAGGCCTCGAGCAGTACTTC.

The chain joins TRBV9 to TRBJ2-2; D is possibly TRBD2 (6 bases). The CDR3 loop spans 13 amino acids. V was clipped by 3 bases and J by 7 bases, with 10 bases between them. Per the germline V gene, CDR1 is SGDLS and CDR2 is YYNGEE. This chain's CDR3 is CASSAGTYGELFF. The CDR3 DNA follows: TGTGCCAGCAGCGCCGGGACTTACGGGGAGCTGTTTTTT.

The V and J genes are TRBV9 and TRBJ1-4; D not resolved. The V end was cut by 4 bases, the J end by 7 bases, with 20 bases between. Germline V lookup: CDR1 SGDLS, CDR2 YYNGEE. The CDR3 sequence is 16 residues long. The CDR3 nucleotides read TGTGCCAGCAGCAAAGGCCAAATCGGCTCGGCTGAAAAACTGTTTTTT. Amino acid sequence: CASSKGQIGSAEKLFF.

This chain connects TRBV6-1 to TRBJ1-1, with 8 bases aligning to TRBD1. The V and J ends lost 6 bases and 4 bases, in that order; junction bases with no gene match: 7. The length of the CDR3 is 14 residues. The V gene's germline CDR1 is MNHNS and CDR2 SASEGT. CDR3 sequence reads: CASRDGTGTTEAFF. The CDR3 coding sequence is TGTGCCAGCAGGGACGGGACAGGCACCACTGAAGCTTTCTTT.

The chain is built from TRBV2 and TRBJ2-7; 8 nucleotides line up with TRBD1. With 9 bases clipped from V and 6 bases from J, the junction kept 16 bases outside the gene matches. CDR1 and CDR2 (germline): SNHLY, FYNNEI. The CDR3 covers 15 residues. The CDR3 DNA reads TGTGCCAGTCGCTTAGAAGGGGACAGGTTGGCCGAGCAGTACTTC. Translated: CASRLEGDRLAEQYF.

Concerning this clone: This sequence may be a read error, since a much larger clone differs from it by one base. The chain couples TRBV28 to TRBJ1-1; TRBD1 is a possible D gene (6 bases). From germline, CDR1 is MDHEN and CDR2 SYDVKM. CDR3 size: 14 residues. CDR3 protein: CASRPPGWDTEASF. In DNA form, the CDR3 reads TGTGCCAGCAGGCCACCAGGATGGGACACTGAAGCTTCCTTT.

The chain employs TRBV9 and TRBJ1-1; D is perhaps TRBD1 (5 bases). The length of the CDR3 is 17 residues. With 0 bases removed from V and 2 bases from J, the gap between germline ends came to 17 bases. Germline CDR1 and CDR2: SGDLS and YYNGEE. The CDR3 DNA reads as TGTGCCAGCAGCGTAGCTGGGGGTGCGGGGTTCAACACTGAAGCTTTCTTT. Encoded protein: CASSVAGGAGFNTEAFF.

This clone was observed a single time. The CDR3 region is CAISLAGRETQYF. DNA of the CDR3: TGTGCCATCAGTTTAGCGGGGCGGGAGACCCAGTACTTC. The rearrangement joins TRBV10-3 to TRBJ2-5; 8 bases agree with TRBD2. CDR3 length equals 13 residues. Trimming removed 5 bases from V and 5 bases from J; junction bases left unmatched: 4. Germline-derived CDR1 and CDR2 are ENHRY and SYGVKD.

The gene calls are TRBV28 and TRBJ1-3; TRBD1 is a possible D gene (6 bases). In germline, CDR1 is MDHEN, CDR2 SYDVKM. Between the trimmed V and J ends, which lost 1 base and 4 bases, there was a span of 11 bases. CDR3 size: 15 residues. The CDR3 DNA reads TGTGCCAGCAGTTTATCCACAGGGAACGGAAACACCATATATTTT. Protein: CASSLSTGNGNTIYF.

This chain joins TRBV7-9 and TRBJ1-2, with 7 bases matching TRBD1. Germline loops: CDR1 SEHNR, CDR2 FQNEAQ (reference sequence). The CDR3 runs to 14 residues. V lost 4 bases, J lost 8 bases, and 10 bases stayed unmatched. The CDR3 nucleotides read TGTGCCAGCAGCTCACGAGACAGGGTCTTCGGCTACACCTTC. As protein: CASSSRDRVFGYTF.

V and J are TRBV13 and TRBJ2-5; the D gene is possibly TRBD1 (6 bases). The CDR3 spans 15 residues. Per the germline V gene, CDR1 is PRHDT and CDR2 is FYEKMQ (reference sequence). Trimming cost V 5 bases and J 3 bases, with 16 bases left between them. Here the CDR3 reads CASSTRGIQKETQYF. CDR3 DNA: TGTGCCAGCAGCACGAGGGGGATACAGAAAGAGACCCAGTACTTC.

The chain carries TRBV30 and TRBJ1-2; D not certain. Germline CDR1 and CDR2: GTSNPN and SVGIG (reference sequence). The length of the CDR3 is 13 residues. Trimming cost V 5 bases and J 1 base, with 11 bases left between them. CDR3 coding DNA: TGTGCCTGGGCGGACGGGAATAACTATGGCTACACCTTC. This gives the protein CAWADGNNYGYTF.